Listed below are T cell receptor beta chains from one sample, sequenced in a study of T cell responses to AZD1222 COVID-19 vaccine. TCRdb's table, derived via immunoSEQ multiplex PCR, lists solely in-frame clones and lacks some. This sample yields fewer than 85,000 clones, of which about four fifths are seen a single time; approximately 1.3% belongs to the top ten. Material: peripheral blood, obtained 28 days after the second AZD1222 dose. The source is an adult who received the AZD1222 COVID-19 vaccine. Both conserved end residues are part of each CDR3. The D gene is left open where the match is weak. Clone size appears in some rows only: once, few, many, or a class for an expanded clone.

J | V | D | size | CDR3 | DNA
TRBJ1-4 | TRBV7-2 | . | . | CASNRAKGATNEKLFF | TGTGCCAGCAACCGGGCCAAGGGGGCAACTAATGAAAAACTGTTTTTT
TRBJ1-1 | TRBV6-5 | . | . | CASIGAGNTEAFF | TGTGCCAGCATTGGGGCCGGGAACACTGAAGCTTTCTTT
TRBJ1-6 | TRBV19 | . | . | CASTISYNSPLHF | TGTGCCAGTACGATCTCCTATAATTCACCCCTCCACTTT
TRBJ1-1 | TRBV7-2 | TRBD1 | . | CASSTRQGWNTEAFF | TGTGCCAGCAGCACCAGACAGGGGTGGAACACTGAAGCTTTCTTT
TRBJ2-7 | TRBV11-2 | TRBD1 | . | CASSADRAAGEQYF | TGTGCCAGCAGCGCGGACAGGGCTGCTGGGGAGCAGTACTTC
TRBJ2-1 | TRBV11-2 | TRBD2 | . | CASSLLAGGPYNEQFF | TGTGCCAGCAGCTTACTAGCGGGAGGCCCATACAATGAGCAGTTCTTC
TRBJ2-7 | TRBV6-2/TRBV6-3 | TRBD2 | . | CASSYLASGRFPTEQYF | TGTGCCAGCAGTTACTTGGCTAGCGGGAGATTCCCTACGGAGCAGTACTTC
TRBJ2-7 | TRBV18 | TRBD1 | once | CASSPPNRGESREQYF | TGTGCCAGCTCACCACCGAACAGGGGAGAATCACGTGAGCAGTACTTC
TRBJ1-2 | TRBV7-9 | . | . | CASSLPLQTLDGYTF | TGTGCCAGCAGCTTACCTCTACAGACGCTAGACGGCTACACCTTC
TRBJ2-1 | TRBV27 | . | . | CASSLLQGGLSYNEQFF | TGTGCCAGCAGTTTACTTCAAGGGGGGCTCTCCTACAATGAGCAGTTCTTC
TRBJ2-1 | TRBV3-1/TRBV3-2 | TRBD2 | . | CASSQVAGDEQFF | TGTGCCAGCAGCCAGGTAGCGGGAGATGAGCAGTTCTTC
TRBJ1-1 | TRBV7-2 | . | . | CASSLDWGFPEAFF | TGTGCCAGCAGCTTAGATTGGGGGTTCCCTGAAGCTTTCTTT
TRBJ1-2 | TRBV5-4 | . | . | CASSFAGRDGYTF | TGTGCCAGCAGCTTCGCAGGGCGGGATGGCTACACCTTC
TRBJ1-5 | TRBV2 | . | . | CASSESGMGQPQHF | TGTGCCAGCAGTGAGTCAGGGATGGGTCAGCCCCAGCATTTT
TRBJ1-4 | TRBV5-1 | . | medium-sized | CASSLDSASRTNEKLFF | TGCGCCAGCAGCTTGGACTCGGCTAGCCGGACTAATGAAAAACTGTTTTTT
TRBJ1-4 | TRBV28 | . | . | CASSSGSTNEKLFF | TGTGCCAGCAGTTCCGGCTCAACTAATGAAAAACTGTTTTTT
TRBJ1-4 | TRBV12-1 | . | . | CASSLPTIDRDRINEKLFF | TGTGCCAGCAGCCTACCTACCATCGACAGGGACAGAATCAACGAAAAACTGTTTTTT
TRBJ1-2 | TRBV19 | . | . | CASSITGTDGYGYTF | TGTGCCAGTAGTATTACGGGAACAGATGGCTATGGCTACACCTTC
TRBJ2-7 | TRBV4-3 | . | once | CASSQVAGLGEQYF | TGCGCCAGCAGCCAAGTCGCCGGTCTGGGCGAGCAGTACTTC
TRBJ1-6 | TRBV7-2 | . | . | CASSLAGGTRSPLHF | TGTGCCAGCAGCTTAGCTGGAGGGACGCGTTCACCCCTCCACTTT
TRBJ2-5 | TRBV6-2/TRBV6-3 | . | once | CASSPLGLQETQYF | TGTGCCAGCAGCCCCCTGGGCCTACAAGAGACCCAGTACTTC
TRBJ1-5 | TRBV28 | . | few | CALGGLSNQPQHF | TGTGCCCTCGGGGGGCTCTCCAATCAGCCCCAGCATTTT
TRBJ1-3 | TRBV9 | . | . | CASSVWGAAGNTIYF | TGTGCCAGCAGCGTATGGGGGGCGGCTGGAAACACCATATATTTT
TRBJ1-3 | TRBV15 | . | . | CATSRAIVKKGGNTIYF | TGTGCCACCAGCAGAGCTATTGTGAAGAAGGGTGGAAACACCATATATTTT
TRBJ2-7 | TRBV27 | TRBD2 | . | CASSFRREGIYEQYF | TGTGCCAGCAGTTTTCGTCGGGAGGGGATCTACGAGCAGTACTTC
TRBJ1-1 | TRBV2 | . | . | CASSNSWVGTEAFF | TGTGCCAGCAGTAACTCTTGGGTAGGCACTGAAGCTTTCTTT
TRBJ1-1 | TRBV7-3 | TRBD1 | . | CASSQGGGAEAFF | TGTGCCAGCAGCCAGGGGGGCGGAGCTGAAGCTTTCTTT
TRBJ1-3 | TRBV18 | TRBD1 | . | CASSPPGQALSGNTIYF | TGTGCCAGCTCACCACCCGGACAGGCCCTCTCTGGAAACACCATATATTTT
TRBJ2-3 | TRBV7-2 | . | . | CASSLNAASTDTQYF | TGTGCCAGCAGCTTAAACGCGGCTAGCACAGATACGCAGTATTTT
TRBJ2-7 | TRBV4-1 | . | . | CASSQVGAGGSYEQYF | TGCGCCAGCAGCCAAGTGGGGGCAGGGGGGTCCTACGAGCAGTACTTC
TRBJ2-7 | TRBV11-2 | . | few | CASSLMMGYEQYF | TGTGCCAGCAGCTTAATGATGGGCTACGAGCAGTACTTC
TRBJ1-1 | TRBV7-8 | . | . | CASSLEGVNTEAFF | TGTGCCAGCAGCTTAGAAGGGGTCAACACTGAAGCTTTCTTT
TRBJ2-5 | TRBV27 | TRBD2 | once | CASSTRWTSGQETQYF | TGTGCCAGCAGCACCCGTTGGACTAGCGGGCAAGAGACCCAGTACTTC
TRBJ1-2 | TRBV12-3/TRBV12-4 | TRBD1 | . | CASSSTGTYGYTF | TGTGCCAGCAGTTCGACAGGGACCTATGGCTACACCTTC